What follows describes a single T cell receptor beta chain. The data originate from a study of blood T cell repertoires in COVID-19. Study at large: Both acute and convalescent COVID-19 samples were obtained from the United States, Italy and Spain. Nucleic acid was either cDNA or gDNA, and it came from T cells, B-cell-depleted T cells, or PBMCs.

In the original analysis: From reference gene primer amplification, estimates of nucleated cell counts were derived. Only in-frame clones appear in the TCRdb table, and some are missing; sequencing was by immunoSEQ multiplex PCR. V, J and clone size derive from that table, while D and trimming were established from the DNA sequence. The sample includes around 280,000 clones, just under 85% of them seen just once. The length of the CDR3 is 15 residues. The trim removed 2 bases at V and 6 bases at J, leaving 4 bases unmatched. Germline V gene lookup returns CDR1 SGHVS and CDR2 FQNEAQ. The chain recombines TRBV7-8 with TRBJ1-6; TRBD1 matches at 7 bases. Sample: peripheral blood. The receptor's source is a woman in her forties or fifties with active or convalescent COVID-19. The chain's CDR3 is CASSLQGQSNSPLHF. DNA for the CDR3: TGTGCCAGCAGCTTACAGGGACAGAGTAATTCACCCCTCCACTTT.